This record looks at one TCR beta chain sequence and its context. This entry is derived from a study of T cell responses to AZD1222 COVID-19 vaccine. V dropped 1 base and J dropped 2 bases, with 8 bases sitting between them. Germline assignment: CDR1 KGHSY and CDR2 FQNENV. The CDR3 spans 14 residues. The method was immunoSEQ multiplex PCR; TCRdb's version includes in-frame clones alone and lacks a portion of them. Among some 110,000 clones listed, around 91% were seen once. The TCR sequence derives from an adult in good health. The sequences come from peripheral blood, collected on day 0 of AZD1222 vaccination. The chain joins TRBV16 to TRBJ1-2; D not resolved. The CDR3 loop is CASSQLTANYGYTF. As DNA, the CDR3 is TGTGCCAGCAGCCAATTGACCGCCAACTATGGCTACACCTTC. The complete variable domain, with remaining parts taken from reference TRBV16 and TRBJ1-2, reads GEEVAQTPKHLVRGEGQKAKLYCAPIKGHSYVFWYQQVLKNEFKFLISFQNENVFDETGMPKERFSAKCLPNSPCSLEIQATKLEDSAVYFCASSQLTANYGYTFGSGTRLTVV.